One and the same sample provided the 18 T cell receptor beta chains below, sequenced in a study of blood T cell repertoires in COVID-19. Clones were read by immunoSEQ multiplex PCR, and TCRdb kept only the in-frame ones, dropping some. The sample includes 450,000 or so clones, 90% of them seen just once. Sequenced: PBMCs or T cells enriched from blood (not recorded which). The receptors originated from a man aged 18 to 35 who had recovered from COVID-19.

The chain links TRBV7-2 to TRBJ1-5, with no clear D. Germline V gene data show CDR1 as SGHTA and CDR2 as FQGNSA. V shed 5 bases and J shed 6 bases, with 11 bases lying between them. This CDR3 spans 13 amino acids. CDR3 residues: CASSNGWRQPQHF. CDR3 coding DNA: TGTGCCAGCAGCAACGGGTGGCGTCAGCCCCAGCATTTT.

The chain combines TRBV3-1 (or the pseudogene TRBV3-2) with TRBJ2-3; 7 bases are shared with TRBD2. Germline V gene data show CDR1 as LGHDT and CDR2 as YNNKEL (reference sequence). V was pared by 3 bases and J by 2 bases, with 5 bases of the junction left unmatched. This CDR3 contains 15 residues. This CDR3 reads CASSHLADNTDTQYF. In DNA form, the CDR3 reads TGTGCCAGCAGCCACCTAGCGGATAACACAGATACGCAGTATTTT.

The chain links TRBV2 to TRBJ1-5; 7 bases are shared with TRBD1. CDR3 length equals 14 residues. Germline V CDR1 and CDR2: SNHLY, FYNNEI. Trimming took 7 bases from V and 3 from J; bases not matched to a gene: 6. CDR3 sequence: CASTGDRDNQPQHF. In nucleotides, the CDR3 is TGTGCCAGCACTGGGGACAGAGACAATCAGCCCCAGCATTTT.

CDR3: CASRRTGELGGYTF. The CDR3 DNA sequence: TGTGCCAGTAGAAGGACAGGGGAATTGGGTGGCTACACCTTC. This rearrangement joins TRBV19 to TRBJ1-2, with 9 bases lining up with TRBD1. The CDR3 covers 14 residues. Germline V gene data show CDR1 as LNHDA and CDR2 as SQIVND (reference sequence). The V segment lost 6 bases and the J segment 7 bases; nucleotides outside the gene matches: 9. Full variable domain (outside the CDR3, taken from reference TRBV19 and TRBJ1-2): DGGITQSPKYLFRKEGQNVTLSCEQNLNHDAMYWYRQDPGQGLRLIYYSQIVNDFQKGDIAEGYSVSREKKESFPLTVTSAQKNPTAFYLCASRRTGELGGYTFGSGTRLTVV.

This chain connects TRBV3-1 (or the pseudogene TRBV3-2) to TRBJ2-2; 7 positions match TRBD2. V lost 3 bases, J lost 5 bases, and 3 bases stayed unmatched. Germline values: CDR1 LGHDT, CDR2 YNNKEL (reference sequence). The CDR3 has 14 amino acids. The CDR3, as DNA: TGTGCCAGCAGCCATTATAGCGGGACCGGGGAGCTGTTTTTT. It yields the protein CASSHYSGTGELFF.

The chain combines TRBV28 with TRBJ1-5; 7 positions agree with TRBD1. From germline, CDR1 is MDHEN and CDR2 SYDVKM. V was clipped by 6 bases and J by 4 bases; unmatched bases: 6. This CDR3 is built from 14 residues. The CDR3 here is CASRSGQHNQPQHF. DNA for the CDR3: TGTGCCAGCAGGTCGGGACAGCATAATCAGCCCCAGCATTTT.

This chain joins TRBV5-6 and TRBJ1-5; D is unclear. The germline V gene has CDR1 SGHDT and CDR2 YYEEEE. Between the trimmed V and J ends, which lost 0 bases and 6 bases, there was a span of 10 bases. The CDR3 contains 14 residues. The CDR3 reads CASSLVSGSQPQHF. In nucleotides, the CDR3 is TGTGCCAGCAGCTTGGTGTCCGGGAGTCAGCCCCAGCATTTT.

V gene TRBV27 combines with J gene TRBJ1-2, with D possibly being TRBD1 (6 bases). The CDR3 sequence is 15 residues long. V was cut by 3 bases and J by 7 bases, with 18 bases left in between. Germline assignment: CDR1 MNHEY and CDR2 SMNVEV (reference sequence). CDR3 bases: TGTGCCAGCAGTTTTTGGGGGGGGCGGGCCGGTGGCTACACCTTC. Protein sequence: CASSFWGGRAGGYTF.

The rearrangement uses TRBV7-7 and TRBJ2-2; 12 bases are a match to TRBD2. Germline V CDR1 and CDR2: SSHAT, FNYEAQ (reference sequence). The CDR3 runs to 18 residues. Germline trimming cut 1 base from V and 5 bases from J; bases unmatched to any gene: 8. CDR3: CASSLGLAGVKSTGELFF. In nucleotides, the CDR3 is TGTGCCAGCAGCTTAGGACTAGCGGGAGTGAAAAGTACCGGGGAGCTGTTTTTT.

This rearrangement joins TRBV30 to TRBJ2-1, with 7 bases that match TRBD2. From germline, CDR1 is GTSNPN and CDR2 SVGIG (reference sequence). V lost 4 bases to trimming and J lost 9 bases; unmatched junction nucleotides: 9. The CDR3 covers 13 residues. The CDR3 spells CAWMGGSGSEQFF. The CDR3 DNA reads TGTGCCTGGATGGGCGGGAGTGGCAGTGAGCAGTTCTTC.

This rearrangement joins TRBV6-2 or TRBV6-3 to TRBJ1-2; D gene ambiguous. CDR3 size: 15 residues. Trimming removed 2 bases from V and 2 bases from J, with 12 bases in between. The germline V gene has CDR1 MNHEY and CDR2 SVGEGT. The CDR3 DNA reads TGTGCCAGCAGTTACGCAGCGGGCGCGAACTATGGCTACACCTTC. Translating gives CASSYAAGANYGYTF.

V and J are TRBV2 and TRBJ2-7; a possible D gene is TRBD1 (5 bases). Trimming took 0 bases from V and 5 from J, leaving 11 bases between them. The CDR3 sequence is 14 residues long. Germline V gene sequence: CDR1 SNHLY, CDR2 FYNNEI. CDR3 sequence reads: CASSEAAGLNEQYF. The DNA of the CDR3 is TGTGCCAGCAGTGAAGCAGCAGGGCTCAACGAGCAGTACTTC.

V usage is TRBV28 and J usage is TRBJ2-7, with 9 bases matching TRBD2. Germline V lookup: CDR1 MDHEN, CDR2 SYDVKM. The ends lost 6 bases at V and 4 bases at J; junction bases unmatched: 10. The CDR3 runs 15 residues. The CDR3 protein is CASSYPGLAGYEQYF. CDR3 DNA: TGTGCCAGCAGCTATCCAGGGCTAGCGGGATACGAGCAGTACTTC.

The chain recombines TRBV27 with TRBJ1-1; 12 positions match TRBD1. The CDR3 runs 16 residues. The V gene's germline CDR1 is MNHEY and CDR2 SMNVEV (reference sequence). V shed 7 bases, J shed 5 bases, and the junction held 11 bases outside the gene matches. The DNA of the CDR3 is TGTGCCAGCACCCCCAGGGGACAGGGGGCGCGGACTGAAGCTTTCTTT. Its translation: CASTPRGQGARTEAFF.

J is TRBJ2-5 and V is TRBV5-6, with TRBD2 matching over 10 bases. This CDR3 contains 15 residues. Trimming took 2 bases from V and 5 from J; bases not matched to a gene: 6. Per the germline V gene, CDR1 is SGHDT and CDR2 is YYEEEE. CDR3 DNA: TGTGCCAGCAGCTTCAGCGGGGGGGCCCCGGAGACCCAGTACTTC. Amino acid sequence: CASSFSGGAPETQYF.

The chain has TRBV12-5 and TRBJ1-5; TRBD1 might be the D (6 bases). Trimming left V 7 bases short and J 6 bases short, with 16 bases between. This CDR3 contains 14 residues. Per the germline V gene, CDR1 is LGHNT and CDR2 is FRNRAP. The CDR3, as DNA: TGTGCTAGTGACCAACAGGGCCCCGGTCAGCCCCAGCATTTT. As protein: CASDQQGPGQPQHF.

V gene TRBV3-1 (or the pseudogene TRBV3-2) combines with J gene TRBJ2-7, with 9 bases lining up with TRBD2. Germline V gene lookup returns CDR1 LGHDT and CDR2 YNNKEL (reference sequence). The CDR3 length is 15 residues. The V and J ends lost 0 bases and 6 bases, in that order; junction bases with no gene match: 6. The CDR3 region is CASSQEVLAGSEQYF. In nucleotides, the CDR3 is TGTGCCAGCAGCCAAGAAGTCCTAGCGGGGAGCGAGCAGTACTTC.

The chain has TRBV2 and TRBJ1-5, with a tentative D call TRBD1 (6 bases). Trimming stripped 5 bases from V and 0 bases from J, with 11 bases between. From germline, CDR1 is SNHLY and CDR2 FYNNEI. CDR3 size: 15 residues. Written as DNA, the CDR3 is TGTGCCAGCAGTCAAGGGGGAGATAGCAATCAGCCCCAGCATTTT. Translation gives CASSQGGDSNQPQHF.